Detailed here is one TCR beta chain. This sample stems from a study of control samples from healthy donors and cancer patients. Measured with immunoSEQ multiplex PCR; TCRdb has only the in-frame clones, and not every one. The data show fewer than 50,000 clones, around 90% seen once. Germline assignment: CDR1 GTSNPN and CDR2 SVGIG (reference sequence). The CDR3 loop spans 10 amino acids. Trimming removed 6 bases at V and 4 bases at J, with 7 bases between. The receptor's source is a man younger than 40 with colorectal cancer. The gene calls are TRBV30 and TRBJ2-7; D gene ambiguous. Sequencing was carried out using PBMCs. The CDR3: CACYRYEQYV. CDR3 bases: TGTGCCTGTTACCGGTACGAGCAGTACGTC.